This is a list of T cell receptor beta chains from one sample in a study of control samples from healthy donors and cancer patients. Here immunoSEQ multiplex PCR was the method, and the copy in TCRdb shows in-frame clones only, minus some. The sample holds over 150,000 clones; approximately 94% are singletons and the top ten take about 5%. Sequencing input: blood. The receptors derive from a man aged 40-55 years in good health. Each CDR3 is given with its conserved first and last residue. A D gene is named only where the DNA matches it firmly. Clone size appears in some rows only: once, few, many, or a class for an expanded clone.

J	size	V	D	CDR3	DNA
TRBJ2-7	-	TRBV11-2	TRBD1	CASSGGTGGSYEQYF	TGTGCCAGCAGCGGAGGGACAGGGGGATCCTACGAGCAGTACTTC
TRBJ1-1	once	TRBV28	-	CASSGAQALNTEAFF	TGTGCCAGCAGCGGGGCACAGGCCCTGAACACTGAAGCTTTCTTT
TRBJ1-2	few	TRBV3-1/TRBV3-2	-	CASSRTDSGYTF	TGTGCCAGCAGCCGGACAGATAGCGGCTACACCTTC
TRBJ2-7	-	TRBV5-6	-	CASSQSIFRAHEQYF	TGTGCCAGCAGCCAGTCCATTTTTCGGGCTCACGAGCAGTACTTC
TRBJ1-5	few	TRBV6-1	-	CASSEANQPQHF	TGTGCCAGCAGTGAGGCAAATCAGCCCCAGCATTTT
TRBJ2-5	-	TRBV2	-	CASRGTEETQYF	TGTGCCAGCAGGGGGACCGAAGAGACCCAGTACTTC
TRBJ1-4	-	TRBV5-4	TRBD1	CASSIQGLNEKLFF	TGTGCCAGCAGCATACAGGGGCTTAATGAAAAACTGTTTTTT
TRBJ1-4	-	TRBV11-2	TRBD1	CASRLGQGDNEKLFF	TGTGCCAGCAGACTGGGACAGGGGGATAATGAAAAACTGTTTTTT
TRBJ1-2	-	TRBV6-5	-	CASRRAQDYGYTF	TGTGCCAGCAGGAGGGCACAGGACTATGGCTACACCTTC
TRBJ2-2	-	TRBV28	-	CASKLGTGELFF	TGTGCCAGCAAATTGGGCACCGGGGAGCTGTTTTTT
TRBJ2-1	-	TRBV24-1	-	CATSDVTESSYNEQFF	TGTGCCACCAGTGATGTGACAGAGAGCTCCTACAATGAGCAGTTCTTC
TRBJ1-1	-	TRBV7-9	-	CASSLGLQGTEAFF	TGTGCCAGCAGCTTAGGCCTACAGGGAACTGAAGCTTTCTTT
TRBJ2-1	-	TRBV4-1	TRBD2	CASSPLTSGSYNEQFF	TGCGCCAGCAGCCCTCTGACTAGCGGTTCCTACAATGAGCAGTTCTTC
TRBJ2-7	once	TRBV27	-	CASSRTSGHEQYF	TGTGCCAGCAGTCGGACGAGCGGCCACGAGCAGTACTTC
TRBJ1-3	-	TRBV6-5	-	CASHPPHSGNTIYF	TGTGCCAGCCATCCGCCCCACTCTGGAAACACCATATATTTT
TRBJ1-1	-	TRBV24-1	-	CATSPSTGGTEAFF	TGTGCCACCAGTCCGTCGACGGGGGGAACTGAAGCTTTCTTT
TRBJ1-2	-	TRBV5-5	TRBD1	CASSRWIGGMLANNYGYTF	TGTGCCAGCAGCCGCTGGATAGGGGGCATGTTAGCTAATAACTATGGCTACACCTTC
TRBJ1-2	-	TRBV19	-	CASSTRDAVDGYTF	TGTGCCAGTAGTACCCGGGACGCGGTCGATGGCTACACCTTC
TRBJ1-1	-	TRBV6-2/TRBV6-3	-	CASSYSSFEAFF	TGTGCCAGCAGTTACTCCTCTTTTGAAGCTTTCTTT
TRBJ1-5	few	TRBV19	-	CASSIGGPNQPQHF	TGTGCCAGTAGTATAGGCGGGCCAAATCAGCCCCAGCATTTT
TRBJ1-5	-	TRBV3-1/TRBV3-2	-	CASSQGGDNQPQHF	TGTGCCAGCAGCCAAGGGGGCGACAATCAGCCCCAGCATTTT
TRBJ1-2	-	TRBV7-9	TRBD1	CASSTVGGQGDYGYTF	TGTGCCAGCAGCACCGTGGGCGGACAGGGTGACTATGGCTACACCTTC
TRBJ2-4	-	TRBV2	TRBD2	CASRRGSGGNPQKNIQYF	TGTGCCAGCAGACGAGGGAGCGGGGGCAACCCCCAAAAAAACATTCAGTACTTC
TRBJ1-2	few	TRBV18	-	CASSPTRDYGYTF	TGTGCCAGCTCACCAACCAGGGACTATGGCTACACCTTC
TRBJ1-5	-	TRBV19	-	CASSIREPHQPQHF	TGTGCCAGTAGTATTAGGGAGCCCCATCAGCCCCAGCATTTT
TRBJ1-1	once	TRBV7-2	-	CASSLVAETEAFF	TGTGCCAGCAGCTTAGTGGCTGAGACTGAAGCTTTCTTT
TRBJ2-6	-	TRBV5-5	-	CASSLAALAGANVLTF	TGTGCCAGCAGCTTGGCGGCATTAGCTGGGGCCAACGTCCTGACTTTC
TRBJ1-3	few	TRBV5-5	-	CASSPLSGNTIYF	TGTGCCAGCAGCCCCCTCTCTGGAAACACCATATATTTT
TRBJ1-1	-	TRBV10-3	-	CAIRMDKMNTEAFF	TGTGCCATCAGGATGGACAAGATGAACACTGAAGCTTTCTTT
TRBJ1-2	-	TRBV30	-	CAWSRDTGYGYTF	TGTGCCTGGAGTAGGGACACAGGGTATGGCTACACCTTC
TRBJ2-6	-	TRBV19	TRBD1	CASTYSRTGAGSGANVLTF	TGTGCCAGTACCTACTCCAGGACAGGGGCCGGGTCTGGGGCCAACGTCCTGACTTTC